This TCR beta chain is drawn from a study of sequential checkpoint blockade in melanoma. On the study more broadly: Both treatment sequences were followed by maintenance nivolumab.

The treatment here: randomized to nivolumab then ipilimumab (arm A) or the reverse (arm B). Libraries were prepared by immunoSEQ multiplex PCR; TCRdb keeps only in-frame clonotypes and omits some of them. The sample has 25,000 to 35,000 clones; about 88% are singletons. Trimming shortened V by 6 bases and J by 8 bases, and 12 bases separated the two germline ends. The CDR3 consists of 11 residues. CDR1 is SQVTM and CDR2 is ANQGSEA in the germline V gene. This sequence originates from a human donor with melanoma. Source: CD8+ T cells sorted from blood (inferred from file names), taken from a patient given nivolumab and ipilimumab in sequence. This chain connects TRBV29-1 to TRBJ2-3; no reliable D call. Here the CDR3 DNA reads TGCAGCGTGCCTGTAGCTGGTACGCAGTATTTT. This encodes CSVPVAGTQYF.